This TCR beta chain was sequenced for a study of T cell changes during pregnancy in multiple sclerosis. TCRdb's copy holds only in-frame clones and misses some; the assay was immunoSEQ multiplex PCR. The data hold tens of thousands of clones, with roughly 92% observed a single time. V dropped 0 bases and J dropped 14; count of bases not matched to a gene: 7. The CDR3 contains 13 residues. From germline, CDR1 is SGHNT and CDR2 YYREEE (reference sequence). The sample consisted of CD4+ T cells from peripheral blood mononuclear cells, taken in the third trimester of pregnancy. The source is a female donor with multiple sclerosis, enrolled in a pregnancy study. This chain links TRBV5-4 with TRBJ2-1, with TRBD2 matching 8 bases. CDR3 coding DNA: TGTGCCAGCAGCTTGGGAGTGCAGCGGGAGAAGTTCTTC. Translation: CASSLGVQREKFF.